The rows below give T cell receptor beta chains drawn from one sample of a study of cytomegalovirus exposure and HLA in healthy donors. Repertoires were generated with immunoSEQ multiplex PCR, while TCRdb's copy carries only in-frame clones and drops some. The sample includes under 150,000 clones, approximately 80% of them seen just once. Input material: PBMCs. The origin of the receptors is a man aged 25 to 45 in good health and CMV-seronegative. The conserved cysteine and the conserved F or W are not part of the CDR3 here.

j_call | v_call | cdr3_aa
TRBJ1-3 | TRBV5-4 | ASRTAGGDGNTIY
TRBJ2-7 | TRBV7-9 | SSSLREGDYEQY
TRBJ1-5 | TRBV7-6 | ASSLEQGNQPQH
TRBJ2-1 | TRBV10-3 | AISEPRGVGGADEQF
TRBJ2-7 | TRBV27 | ASSEDRRSSYEQY
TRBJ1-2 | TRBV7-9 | ASSLTTGRSDD
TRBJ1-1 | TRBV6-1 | ASSEGHWVTEAF
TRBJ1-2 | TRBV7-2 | ASSLDYRGRPGYT
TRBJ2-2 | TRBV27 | ASSSGFNTGELF
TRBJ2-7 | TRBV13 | ASSKSGTGRWGEQY
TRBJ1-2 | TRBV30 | AWSRTGIRGGYT
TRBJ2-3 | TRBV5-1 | ASSSLAGGPADTQY
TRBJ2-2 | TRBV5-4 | ASNPGLADTGELF
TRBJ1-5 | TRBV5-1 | ASSPLPPGQGAEQPQH
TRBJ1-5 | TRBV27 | ASSFTGQGNQPQH
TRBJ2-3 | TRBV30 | AWSLADTQY
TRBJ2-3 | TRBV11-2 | ASSFLARSTDTQY
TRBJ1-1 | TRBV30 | AWTPSVGEAF
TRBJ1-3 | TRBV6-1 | ASRLTGHGNTIY
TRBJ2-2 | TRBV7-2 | ASSLAAGGNTGELF
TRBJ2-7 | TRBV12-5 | ASGFTPDRGSGDEQY
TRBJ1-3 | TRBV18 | ASSPRTGSHSGNTIY
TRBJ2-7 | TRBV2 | AREGRGTYEQY
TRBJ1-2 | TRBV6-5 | ASTLGGGGDGYT
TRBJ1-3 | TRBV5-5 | ASSWRTGSGNTIY
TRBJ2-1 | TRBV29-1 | SVGSGRMAYNEQF
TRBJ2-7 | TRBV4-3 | ASSQERPSGRSSYEQY
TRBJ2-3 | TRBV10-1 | ASSALAGGLDTQY
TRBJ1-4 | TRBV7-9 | ASSSRDRGITNEKLF
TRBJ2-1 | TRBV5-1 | ASSPPTSGSPHEQF
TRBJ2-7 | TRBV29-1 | SVEVPSTGSDYEQY
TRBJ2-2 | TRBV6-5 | ASSSGLADYTGELF
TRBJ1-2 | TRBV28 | ASSLFSFYGYT
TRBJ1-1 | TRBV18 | ASSPNRTIYPRWDTEAF
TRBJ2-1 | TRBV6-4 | ASSDYGGSREQF
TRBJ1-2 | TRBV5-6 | ASSGPGQGYFGYT
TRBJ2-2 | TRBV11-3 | ASSLGPGLNTGELF
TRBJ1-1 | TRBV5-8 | ASSLTGNTEAF
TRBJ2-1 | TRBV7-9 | ASSSGLAGGGQF
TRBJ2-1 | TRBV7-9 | ASSFQGILAGRSYNEQF
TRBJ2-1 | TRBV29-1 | SGTGTTAHNEQF